The 17 T cell receptor beta chains below come from one sample, sequenced in a study of molecular identifiers for immune sequencing clone quantification. TCRdb analysed the PCR reads with MiXCR anew, one entry per CDR3 protein. The sample gives about 640,000 distinct CDR3 sequences, around 20% of which show up once; around 0.9% is in the top ten. The sequencing sample was made of naive CD8+ T cells from blood, with Jurkat cell RNA spiked in. Subset defined: FACS-sorted CD8+CD4-CCR7+CD45RA+ naive T cells. Receptors were obtained from a human donor in good health. Some libraries in this study had Jurkat cell RNA spiked in.

This clonotype was detected many times. This chain joins TRBV5-4 and TRBJ1-4, with D maybe TRBD1 (5 bases). The CDR3 covers 16 residues. V lost 3 bases and J 5 bases, leaving 17 bases between the germline ends. Germline assignment: CDR1 SGHNT and CDR2 YYREEE (reference sequence). CDR3 coding DNA: TGTGCCAGCAGCTCCACCTTCGAGGGGCTAAATGAAAAACTGTTTTTT. Amino acid sequence: CASSSTFEGLNEKLFF.

In this sample, this clonotype turned up many times. CDR3 loop: CASSAGDRVINTEAFF. CDR3 nucleotide sequence: TGTGCCAGCAGCGCCGGGGACAGGGTTATTAACACTGAAGCTTTCTTT. This chain links TRBV9 with TRBJ1-1; 9 nucleotides line up with TRBD1. V shed 3 bases and J 2 bases; nucleotides not matched to a gene: 8. The CDR3 consists of 16 residues. Germline CDR1 and CDR2: SGDLS and YYNGEE.

At least ten counts were recorded for this clonotype. The gene calls are TRBV29-1 and TRBJ2-5, with TRBD2 identical over 12 bases. The CDR3 runs to 17 residues. The ends lost 0 bases at V and 0 bases at J; junction bases unmatched: 5. CDR1 is SQVTM and CDR2 is ANQGSEA in the germline V gene. This chain's CDR3 is CSVEDFGTSGYQETQYF. The CDR3 bases are TGCAGCGTTGAAGATTTCGGGACTAGCGGGTACCAAGAGACCCAGTACTTC.

On this clonotype: Since a much larger clone is just one base distant, this may be a read error. The chain combines TRBV10-2 with TRBJ2-1; D is perhaps TRBD2 (5 bases). Per germline, CDR1 WSHSY and CDR2 SAAADI. Trimming cost V 3 bases and J 10 bases, with 10 bases left between them. The CDR3 runs to 12 residues. The DNA of the CDR3 is TGCGCCAGCAGTGAACACCAGCGGGAGCAGTTCTTC. Its translation: CASSEHQREQFF.

This clonotype showed up many times. The V and J genes are TRBV15 and TRBJ1-2; D is unclear. This CDR3 region has 16 residues. From germline, CDR1 is LNHNV and CDR2 YYDKDF (reference sequence). With 2 bases removed from V and 4 bases from J, the gap between germline ends came to 17 bases. In nucleotides, the CDR3 is TGTGCCACCAGCAGAAGCGAGGGCCGAACCCTCTATGGCTACACCTTC. It yields the protein CATSRSEGRTLYGYTF. Full variable domain (rest looked up from reference TRBV15 and TRBJ1-2): DAMVIQNPRYQVTQFGKPVTLSCSQTLNHNVMYWYQQKSSQAPKLLFHYYDKDFNNEADTPDNFQSRRPNTSFCFLDIRSPGLGDTAMYLCATSRSEGRTLYGYTFGSGTRLTVV.

The V and J genes are TRBV6-4 and TRBJ1-2; TRBD1 matches at 11 bases. The CDR3 contains 15 residues. Germline V gene data show CDR1 as MRHNA and CDR2 as SNTAGT. Trimming cost V 2 bases and J 7 bases; bases outside gene matches: 6. CDR3 amino acids: CASSDGTGGLCGYTF. The CDR3 bases are TGTGCCAGCAGTGACGGGACAGGGGGATTGTGTGGCTACACCTTC.

This sequence joins TRBV27 and TRBJ2-3; D might be TRBD2 (5 bases). Trimming took off 6 bases at V and 2 bases at J, with 12 bases between the two ends. This CDR3 is built from 14 residues. Germline loops: CDR1 MNHEY, CDR2 SMNVEV (reference sequence). CDR3 residues: CASSPGGITDTQYF. CDR3 nucleotide sequence: TGTGCCAGCAGCCCCGGAGGTATCACAGATACGCAGTATTTT.

This clonotype was seen many times. The rearrangement joins TRBV28 to TRBJ1-1; the D gene is possibly TRBD1 (5 bases). The CDR3 extends over 15 amino acids. Trimming cost V 2 bases and J 5 bases, with 15 bases left between them. CDR1 is MDHEN and CDR2 is SYDVKM in the germline V gene. The CDR3, as DNA: TGTGCCAGCAGTTTAAGTGCGCAGGGTGGGACTGAAGCTTTCTTT. It specifies CASSLSAQGGTEAFF.

This clonotype was recorded many times. Here the CDR3 DNA reads TGTGCCACCAGCAGAGATTCACAGATGAACACTGAAGCTTTCTTT. Amino acids: CATSRDSQMNTEAFF. The J gene is TRBJ1-1, the V gene TRBV15; D not resolved. The germline V gene encodes CDR1 LNHNV and CDR2 YYDKDF (reference sequence). The V and J ends lost 0 bases and 0 bases respectively, with 8 bases between them. The CDR3 has 15 amino acids.

To note about this clonotype: Possible read error: a much larger clone is one base away. The rearrangement joins TRBV30 to TRBJ2-7, with D perhaps matching TRBD2 (6 bases). V was cut by 3 bases and J by 5 bases, with 17 bases left in between. This CDR3 spans 14 amino acids. The V gene's germline CDR1 is GTSNPN and CDR2 SVGIG (reference sequence). CDR3 sequence (DNA): TGTGCCTGGAGCGCGGGACGGGGTGTCAACGAGCAGTACTTC. This codes for CAWSAGRGVNEQYF.

In regard to this clonotype: One junction end disagrees with the germline gene, perhaps due to a read error. The V call is TRBV20-1, the J call TRBJ2-3; D is ambiguous. The J call is doubtful: the DNA matches TRBJ1-5 better. Per germline, CDR1 DFQATT and CDR2 SNEGSKA (reference sequence). The CDR3 has 14 amino acids. CDR3 nucleotide sequence: TGCAGTGTTAGAGAGGAGACTAGCACAGATACGCAGCATTTT. Protein product: CSVREETSTDTQHF.

This clonotype was picked up many times. The V call is TRBV19, the J call TRBJ2-7; tentative D call: TRBD2 (6 bases). Trimming stripped 2 bases from V and 6 bases from J, with 11 bases between. The germline CDR1 and CDR2 sequences are LNHDA and SQIVND (reference sequence). The CDR3 consists of 13 residues. The CDR3 loop reads CASSILSGSEQYF. The DNA for the CDR3 is TGTGCCAGTAGTATACTGTCCGGGAGCGAGCAGTACTTC.

This clonotype was recorded at least ten times. This chain connects TRBV7-9 to TRBJ2-3; TRBD1 aligns across 11 bases. This CDR3 has 18 residues. Looked up from germline, CDR1 is SEHNR and CDR2 is FQNEAQ (reference sequence). With 0 bases clipped from V and 4 bases from J, the junction kept 9 bases outside the gene matches. The CDR3 nucleotides read TGTGCCAGCAGCTTAGCCTACGGACAGGGGGCGATTTCAGATACGCAGTATTTT. Its translation is CASSLAYGQGAISDTQYF.

This clonotype was counted many times. One end of the junction is discordant with germline, which a read error may explain. This chain joins TRBV5-3 and TRBJ2-3; 9 bases map to TRBD2. TRBV5-3 is an open reading frame, and its role is uncertain. The CDR3 is 17 residues long. Here the CDR3 DNA reads TGTGCCAGCAGCTTGCGGGGCGGGGGGGCTGTCACAGATACGCAGTATTTT. This translates into CASSLRGGGAVTDTQYF.

The chain recombines TRBV2 with TRBJ2-1; D gene ambiguous. Germline loops: CDR1 SNHLY, CDR2 FYNNEI. Deletions cut 7 bases from V and 10 bases from J, with 2 bases between. The CDR3 runs to 8 residues. The CDR3 region has the DNA TGTGCCAGCACCGAGCAGTTCTTC. This sequence encodes CASTEQFF.

This clonotype was picked up many times. The rearrangement links TRBV2 to TRBJ2-7; D perhaps matches TRBD1 (5 bases). Germline V gene lookup returns CDR1 SNHLY and CDR2 FYNNEI. CDR3 length: 15 residues. V shed 5 bases and J shed 0 bases, with 14 bases lying between them. The CDR3 DNA follows: TGTGCCAGCAGTTCGGTGACAGAGACCTCCTACGAGCAGTACTTC. Protein sequence: CASSSVTETSYEQYF.

About this clonotype: A much larger clone differs by one base, so this may be a read error. The chain combines TRBV6-5 with TRBJ1-1; the D gene is possibly TRBD1 (5 bases). The length of the CDR3 is 11 residues. Per the germline V gene, CDR1 is MNHEY and CDR2 is SVGAGI. Trimming left V 5 bases short and J 10 bases short, with 11 bases between. The CDR3, as DNA: TGTGCCAGCAGTCATGGGGCTAGAGCTTTCTTT. It specifies CASSHGARAFF.